What follows are 12 T cell receptor beta chains derived from one specimen sequenced in a study of T cell clones after liver transplantation. Some clones are missing from TCRdb's copy, which holds only in-frame ones; the method was immunoSEQ multiplex PCR. The sample shows approximately 65,000 clones, approximately 92% of them seen only once. The sample in question was CD4+ T cells from blood, obtained around 25 months after liver transplant. The receptors were gathered from a human patient who received a liver transplant. The T cells may come from the graft donor.

The chain combines TRBV9 with TRBJ2-5; TRBD1 matches at 7 bases. Germline values: CDR1 SGDLS, CDR2 YYNGEE. The CDR3 totals 15 residues. V lost 0 bases, J lost 5 bases, and 7 bases stayed unmatched. The CDR3 reads CASSVAGQGDETQYF. CDR3 in DNA: TGTGCCAGCAGCGTAGCCGGGCAGGGGGATGAGACCCAGTACTTC.

This chain connects TRBV6-6 to TRBJ2-7, with a weak D call TRBD1 (6 bases). Trimming pared 3 bases from V and 3 bases from J, leaving 15 bases between. The CDR3 totals 15 residues. Germline V gene data show CDR1 as MNHNY and CDR2 as SVGAGI (reference sequence). CDR3 region: CASSYEPQGRYEQYF. CDR3 nucleotide sequence: TGTGCCAGCAGTTATGAACCTCAGGGGCGCTACGAGCAGTACTTC.

This clone was recorded a few times. This chain joins TRBV5-1 and TRBJ2-2; D assignment may be TRBD1 or TRBD2 (5 bases each). Germline CDR1 SGHRS, CDR2 YFSETQ. Trimming removed 4 bases from V and 0 bases from J, with 10 bases in between. The CDR3 extends over 15 amino acids. CDR3 in DNA: TGCGCCAGCAGCAGGGGCGGGCCGAACACCGGGGAGCTGTTTTTT. It codes for CASSRGGPNTGELFF.

The chain is built from TRBV7-2 and TRBJ2-1; 7 bases agree with TRBD2. Germline loops: CDR1 SGHTA, CDR2 FQGNSA. J was trimmed by 4 bases and V by 11 bases; bases with no gene match: 11. The CDR3 is 14 amino acids. The CDR3 coding sequence is TGTGCCCTGCGGCCCAGCGGGATTTACAATGAGCAGTTCTTC. Amino acids: CALRPSGIYNEQFF.

The V gene is TRBV9, the J gene TRBJ2-7; 7 nucleotides match TRBD1. Germline loops: CDR1 SGDLS, CDR2 YYNGEE. This CDR3 spans 14 amino acids. V lost 4 bases to trimming and J lost 2 bases; unmatched junction nucleotides: 6. The CDR3 sequence is CASSPRQGAYEQYF. The CDR3 DNA sequence: TGTGCCAGCAGCCCTCGGCAGGGGGCCTACGAGCAGTACTTC.

This clone was observed once. The CDR3 reads CASLENGGPDNEQFF. The CDR3 DNA is TGTGCCAGCCTGGAGAACGGGGGACCTGACAATGAGCAGTTCTTC. The chain uses TRBV18 and TRBJ2-1, with a weak D call TRBD2 (6 bases). CDR3 length: 15 residues. Germline V gene lookup returns CDR1 KGHSH and CDR2 LQKENI. With 8 bases removed from V and 5 bases from J, the gap between germline ends came to 19 bases. Drawing the rest from reference TRBV18 and TRBJ2-1, the complete variable domain is NAGVMQNPRHLVRRRGQEARLRCSPMKGHSHVYWYRQLPEEGLKFMVYLQKENIIDESGMPKERFSAEFPKEGPSILRIQQVVRGDSAAYFCASLENGGPDNEQFFGPGTRLTVL.

The chain uses TRBV6-5 and TRBJ1-2, with D possibly matching TRBD1 (5 bases). Trimming took 0 bases from V and 4 from J, leaving 15 bases between them. The CDR3 length is 16 residues. Germline V gene sequence: CDR1 MNHEY, CDR2 SVGAGI. The CDR3 protein is CASSYSFGAQGYGYTF. The CDR3 DNA is TGTGCCAGCAGTTACTCATTTGGGGCACAAGGCTATGGCTACACCTTC.

The J gene is TRBJ2-7, the V gene TRBV5-5; no clear D gene. The CDR3 consists of 14 residues. Trimming removed 2 bases at V and 4 bases at J, with 13 bases between. Germline-derived CDR1 and CDR2 are SGHKS and YYEKEE (reference sequence). The CDR3 reads CASSFDPLGYEQYF. Written as DNA, the CDR3 is TGTGCCAGCAGCTTTGACCCGTTGGGGTACGAGCAGTACTTC.

The V and J genes are TRBV6-1 and TRBJ2-2; 10 bases align to TRBD1. V dropped 7 bases and J dropped 7; count of bases not matched to a gene: 6. The CDR3 consists of 14 residues. Germline-derived CDR1 and CDR2 are MNHNS and SASEGT. The CDR3 protein is CASNGQGVHGELFF. Written as DNA, the CDR3 is TGTGCCAGCAACGGACAGGGGGTACACGGGGAGCTGTTTTTT.

The chain combines TRBV4-2 with TRBJ1-5; D is uncertain. The germline V gene has CDR1 LGHNA and CDR2 YNFKEQ. CDR3 length: 16 residues. V lost 6 bases, J lost 9 bases, and 24 bases lay in between. The CDR3 is CASSPSRLLGFRPQHF. The CDR3 nucleotides read TGTGCCAGCAGTCCTAGTCGGCTCTTGGGTTTCCGGCCCCAGCATTTT.

V usage is TRBV10-3 and J usage is TRBJ2-5; 10 bases align to TRBD1. In germline, CDR1 is ENHRY, CDR2 SYGVKD. With V trimmed by 5 bases and J by 4 bases, 7 bases remained unmatched. The CDR3 is 15 amino acids. The CDR3 sequence: CAISRGQGSVETQYF. The CDR3, as DNA: TGTGCCATCAGTAGGGGACAGGGGTCCGTAGAGACCCAGTACTTC.

The chain carries TRBV12-1 and TRBJ2-7; the table calls TRBD2, which could not be checked here. TRBV12-1 is listed as a pseudogene. The CDR3 spans 17 residues. CDR3: CASSFWGTSGNGYEQYF. The CDR3 region has the DNA TGTGCCAGCAGCTTTTGGGGGACGAGCGGGAACGGTTACGAGCAGTACTTC.